These 14 T cell receptor beta chains were all obtained from the same sample, sequenced in a study of identical twins. TCRdb reprocessed the 5' RACE reads with MiXCR, giving one entry per CDR3 protein. The sample carries 500,000 to 650,000 distinct CDR3 sequences, about 20% recorded once. The sample was also reused in another study, on yellow fever vaccine responses in identical twins.

Specimen: CD4+ T cells sorted from blood. The source is a woman aged 18-29 years in good health.

This clonotype has just a few counts. J is TRBJ2-7 and V is TRBV28, with TRBD1 as a possible D gene (6 bases). The CDR3 has 16 amino acids. Trimming cost V 1 base and J 0 bases, with 13 bases left between them. The germline V gene has CDR1 MDHEN and CDR2 SYDVKM. The CDR3 region is CASSLSFRGRSYEQYF. The CDR3 DNA reads TGTGCCAGCAGTTTATCGTTCAGGGGACGCTCCTACGAGCAGTACTTC.

The rearrangement links TRBV29-1 to TRBJ2-2; 8 bases agree with TRBD1. This CDR3 is built from 14 residues. The V segment lost 5 bases and the J segment 4 bases; nucleotides outside the gene matches: 6. Germline assignment: CDR1 SQVTM and CDR2 ANQGSEA. CDR3 region: CSVSPGTGTGELFF. CDR3 in DNA: TGCAGCGTTTCTCCCGGGACAGGCACCGGGGAGCTGTTTTTT.

The rearrangement joins TRBV28 to TRBJ2-7; perhaps D is TRBD1 or TRBD2 (5 bases each). Germline CDR1 MDHEN, CDR2 SYDVKM. CDR3 length: 13 residues. Trimming removed 7 bases at V and 4 bases at J, with 14 bases between. CDR3 amino acids: CASNRGQRYEQYF. The CDR3 DNA reads TGTGCCAGCAACCGGGGCCAGAGATACGAGCAGTACTTC. Variable domain in full (rest from reference TRBV28 and TRBJ2-7): DVKVTQSSRYLVKRTGEKVFLECVQDMDHENMFWYRQDPGLGLRLIYFSYDVKMKEKGDIPEGYSVSREKKERFSLILESASTNQTSMYLCASNRGQRYEQYFGPGTRLTVT.

This rearrangement joins TRBV15 to TRBJ2-1; TRBD2 is a possible D gene (6 bases). CDR3 length equals 16 residues. The V and J ends lost 0 bases and 7 bases respectively, with 16 bases between them. Germline CDR1 and CDR2: LNHNV and YYDKDF (reference sequence). The CDR3 nucleotides are TGTGCCACCAGCAGAGATCGGCGCCTAGCGAGGAATGAGCAGTTCTTC. This encodes CATSRDRRLARNEQFF.

This chain connects TRBV29-1 to TRBJ2-3; 7 nucleotides match TRBD2. CDR1 SQVTM and CDR2 ANQGSEA come from the germline V gene. This CDR3 has 13 residues. V lost 4 bases, J lost 3 bases, and 4 bases stayed unmatched. The CDR3 loop reads CSVGRLATDTQYF. The CDR3 region has the DNA TGCAGCGTTGGACGACTAGCAACAGATACGCAGTATTTT.

This clonotype was seen only a few times. J is TRBJ2-6 and V is TRBV27, with unresolved D. Trimming pared 3 bases from V and 0 bases from J, leaving 6 bases between. The CDR3 totals 15 residues. CDR1 is MNHEY and CDR2 is SMNVEV in the germline V gene (reference sequence). CDR3 coding DNA: TGTGCCAGCAGTTTCCTGAACTCTGGGGCCAACGTCCTGACTTTC. Protein sequence: CASSFLNSGANVLTF.

This clonotype was counted only a few times. V and J are TRBV5-1 and TRBJ2-1; D possibly corresponds to TRBD2 (6 bases). Trimming stripped 4 bases from V and 4 bases from J, with 24 bases between. Germline V lookup: CDR1 SGHRS, CDR2 YFSETQ. CDR3 length: 18 residues. CDR3 bases: TGCGCCAGCAGCCAGTACGCCAAGGGACGGGGGACTTACAATGAGCAGTTCTTC. Translated: CASSQYAKGRGTYNEQFF.

The chain uses TRBV18 and TRBJ1-1, with D hard to call. V lost 1 base and J 0 bases, leaving 12 bases between the germline ends. The CDR3 runs 16 residues. The germline CDR1 and CDR2 sequences are KGHSH and LQKENI. The CDR3 spells CASSPRVVNMNTEAFF. In DNA, the CDR3 is TGTGCCAGCTCACCACGAGTGGTTAACATGAACACTGAAGCTTTCTTT.

The J gene is TRBJ2-1, the V gene TRBV20-1; possible D gene TRBD2, 5 bases. This CDR3 comprises 15 residues. Per the germline V gene, CDR1 is DFQATT and CDR2 is SNEGSKA (reference sequence). The ends were cut back, 1 base at V and 8 bases at J, with 18 bases in the middle. CDR3 DNA: TGCAGTGCTAGAGGTGGGGAGTGGGTAAACCATGAGCAGTTCTTC. Translating gives CSARGGEWVNHEQFF.

This chain uses TRBV4-1 with TRBJ2-3; D not certain. The CDR3 covers 15 residues. V dropped 6 bases and J dropped 2 bases, with 15 bases sitting between them. Germline CDR1 MGHRA, CDR2 YSYEKL. CDR3 sequence reads: CASRRIQMATDTQYF. The CDR3 DNA reads as TGCGCCAGCAGGCGGATACAGATGGCCACAGATACGCAGTATTTT.

This clonotype was observed a handful of times. The V call is TRBV29-1, the J call TRBJ2-1, with TRBD2 matching 7 bases. The germline V gene has CDR1 SQVTM and CDR2 ANQGSEA. The CDR3 is 12 amino acids. The V segment lost 6 bases and the J segment 7 bases; nucleotides outside the gene matches: 6. The CDR3 here is CSVSGGGNEQFF. The CDR3 DNA follows: TGCAGCGTGTCGGGAGGCGGTAATGAGCAGTTCTTC.

This clonotype was detected many times. CDR3 DNA: TGTGCCAGCAGTTACGGGGGGAGCTCCTACAATGAGCAGTTCTTC. It translates to CASSYGGSSYNEQFF. The chain recombines TRBV6-5 with TRBJ2-1; the D gene is possibly TRBD2 (6 bases). Germline V gene data show CDR1 as MNHEY and CDR2 as SVGAGI. The ends were cut back, 2 bases at V and 0 bases at J, with 8 bases in the middle. This CDR3 comprises 15 residues.

As DNA, the CDR3 is TGCAGCGTTGGGGAGCGGGAGGCCGGGACAGATACGCAGTATTTT. Encoded protein: CSVGEREAGTDTQYF. The chain links TRBV29-1 to TRBJ2-3, with 9 nucleotides matching TRBD2. In germline, CDR1 is SQVTM, CDR2 ANQGSEA. With V trimmed by 4 bases and J by 3 bases, 8 bases remained unmatched. The CDR3 runs to 15 residues.

The chain links TRBV12-3 or TRBV12-4 to TRBJ1-2; a possible D gene is TRBD1 (5 bases). Trimming stripped 3 bases from V and 8 bases from J, with 10 bases between. This CDR3 region has 12 residues. This chain's CDR3 is CASSFLDTGYTF. In nucleotides, the CDR3 is TGTGCCAGCAGTTTTTTGGACACAGGCTACACCTTC.